The TCR beta chain described here comes from a study of T cell responses to AZD1222 COVID-19 vaccine. Study outcomes and limitations: Donors were largely white British and mainly female; clonal diversity was possibly underestimated. An increase in Spike-specific TCR breadth and depth was observed after two AZD1222 doses. Baseline serostatus was positive in only a handful of AZD1222 recipients.

The protocol was immunoSEQ multiplex PCR, while the TCRdb copy is restricted to in-frame clones and leaves out a portion. Here the sample spans fewer than 70,000 clones, approximately 80% being singletons. A remark on this clone: Its antigen is not known.

Germline V CDR1 and CDR2: LGHDT, YNNKEL (reference sequence). The CDR3 extends over 14 amino acids. The junction had 2 bases not matched to a gene; V was cut back by 1 base and J by 3 bases. The material was peripheral blood, obtained 28 days after the second AZD1222 dose. The receptor's source is an adult who received the AZD1222 COVID-19 vaccine. This chain joins TRBV3-1 (or the pseudogene TRBV3-2) and TRBJ2-7, with 8 bases aligning to TRBD1. CDR3 residues: CASSQGTGIYEQYF. CDR3 nucleotides: TGTGCCAGCAGCCAAGGGACAGGGATCTACGAGCAGTACTTC.